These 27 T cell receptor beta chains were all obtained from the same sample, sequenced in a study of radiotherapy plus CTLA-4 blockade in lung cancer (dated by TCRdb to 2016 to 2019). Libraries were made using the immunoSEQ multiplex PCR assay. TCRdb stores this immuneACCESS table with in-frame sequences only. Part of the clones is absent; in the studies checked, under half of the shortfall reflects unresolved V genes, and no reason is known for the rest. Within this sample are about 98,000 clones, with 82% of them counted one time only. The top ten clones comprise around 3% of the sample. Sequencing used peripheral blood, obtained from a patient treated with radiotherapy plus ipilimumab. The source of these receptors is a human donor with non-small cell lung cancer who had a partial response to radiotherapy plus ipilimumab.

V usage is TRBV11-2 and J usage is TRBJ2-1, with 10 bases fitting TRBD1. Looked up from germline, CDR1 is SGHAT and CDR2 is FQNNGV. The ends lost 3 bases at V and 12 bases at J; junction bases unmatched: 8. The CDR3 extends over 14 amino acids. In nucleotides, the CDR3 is TGTGCCAGCAGCTTCACCGGGACAGGGGAACGGCAGTTCTTC. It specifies CASSFTGTGERQFF.

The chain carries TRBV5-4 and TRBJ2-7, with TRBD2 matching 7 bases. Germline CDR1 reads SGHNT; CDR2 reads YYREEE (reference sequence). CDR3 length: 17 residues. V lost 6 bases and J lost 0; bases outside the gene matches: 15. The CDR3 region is CASTGGVAGPSSYEQYF. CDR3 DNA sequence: TGTGCCAGCACCGGAGGGGTAGCGGGTCCTAGCTCCTACGAGCAGTACTTC.

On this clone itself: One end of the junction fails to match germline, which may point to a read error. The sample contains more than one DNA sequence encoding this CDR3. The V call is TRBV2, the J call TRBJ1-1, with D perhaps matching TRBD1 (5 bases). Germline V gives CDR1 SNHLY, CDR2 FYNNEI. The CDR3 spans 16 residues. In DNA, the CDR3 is TGTGCCAGCGCTATAAGGGGCGGGCGGGATAACACTGAAGCCTTCTTT. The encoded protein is CASAIRGGRDNTEAFF.

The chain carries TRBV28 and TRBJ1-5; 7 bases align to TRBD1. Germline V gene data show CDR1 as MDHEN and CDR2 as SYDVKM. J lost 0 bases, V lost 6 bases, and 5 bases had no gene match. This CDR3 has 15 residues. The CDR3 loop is CASRTGDISNQPQHF. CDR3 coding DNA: TGTGCCAGCAGAACAGGGGACATTAGCAATCAGCCCCAGCATTTT.

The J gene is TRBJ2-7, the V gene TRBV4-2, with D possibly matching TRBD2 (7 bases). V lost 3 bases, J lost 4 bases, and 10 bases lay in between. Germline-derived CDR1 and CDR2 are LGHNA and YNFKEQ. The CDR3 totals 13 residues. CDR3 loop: CASSQGGGYEQYF. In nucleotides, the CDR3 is TGTGCCAGCAGCCAGGGAGGGGGTTACGAGCAGTACTTC.

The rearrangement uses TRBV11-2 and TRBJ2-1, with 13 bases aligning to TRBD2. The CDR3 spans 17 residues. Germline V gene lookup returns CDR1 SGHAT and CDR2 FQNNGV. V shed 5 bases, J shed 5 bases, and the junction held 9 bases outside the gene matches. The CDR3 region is CASSAWGLAGKHNEQFF. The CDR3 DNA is TGTGCCAGCAGCGCCTGGGGACTAGCGGGAAAGCACAATGAGCAGTTCTTC.

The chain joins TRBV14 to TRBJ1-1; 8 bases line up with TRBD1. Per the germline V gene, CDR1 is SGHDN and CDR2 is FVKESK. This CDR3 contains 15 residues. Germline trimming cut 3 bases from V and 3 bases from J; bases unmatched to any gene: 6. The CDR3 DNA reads TGTGCCAGCAGCCAGAGGGCAGGGGGCGACACTGAAGCTTTCTTT. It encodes CASSQRAGGDTEAFF.

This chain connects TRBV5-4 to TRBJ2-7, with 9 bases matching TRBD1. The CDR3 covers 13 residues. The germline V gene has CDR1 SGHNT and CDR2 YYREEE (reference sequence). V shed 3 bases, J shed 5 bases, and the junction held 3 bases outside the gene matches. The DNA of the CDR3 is TGTGCCAGCAGCTGGACAGGGGAGGACGAGCAGTACTTC. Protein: CASSWTGEDEQYF.

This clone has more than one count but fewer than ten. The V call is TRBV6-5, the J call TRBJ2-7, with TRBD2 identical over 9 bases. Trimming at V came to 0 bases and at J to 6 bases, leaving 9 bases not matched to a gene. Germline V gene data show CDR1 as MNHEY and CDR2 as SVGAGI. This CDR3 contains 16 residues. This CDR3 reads CASSYSYLAGAGEQYF. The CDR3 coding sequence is TGTGCCAGCAGTTACTCCTACTTAGCGGGAGCGGGCGAGCAGTACTTC.

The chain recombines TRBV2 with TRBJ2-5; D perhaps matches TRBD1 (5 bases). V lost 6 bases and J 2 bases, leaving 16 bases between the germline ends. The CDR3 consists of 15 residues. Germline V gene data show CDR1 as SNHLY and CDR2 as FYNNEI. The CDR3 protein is CASRVGQGNQETQYF. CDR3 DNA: TGTGCCAGCAGAGTGGGGCAGGGAAATCAAGAGACCCAGTACTTC. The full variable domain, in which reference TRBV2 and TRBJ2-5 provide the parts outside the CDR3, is EPEVTQTPSHQVTQMGQEVILRCVPISNHLYFYWYRQILGQKVEFLVSFYNNEISEKSEIFDDQFSVERPDGSNFTLKIRSTKLEDSAMYFCASRVGQGNQETQYFGPGTRLLVL.

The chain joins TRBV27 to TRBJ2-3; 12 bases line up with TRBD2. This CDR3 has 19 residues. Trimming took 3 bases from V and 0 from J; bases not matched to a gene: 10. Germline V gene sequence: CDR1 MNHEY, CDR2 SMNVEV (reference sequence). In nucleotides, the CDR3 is TGTGCCAGCAGTTTCCCCACTAGCGGGAGGTATTCGAGCACAGATACGCAGTATTTT. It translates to CASSFPTSGRYSSTDTQYF.

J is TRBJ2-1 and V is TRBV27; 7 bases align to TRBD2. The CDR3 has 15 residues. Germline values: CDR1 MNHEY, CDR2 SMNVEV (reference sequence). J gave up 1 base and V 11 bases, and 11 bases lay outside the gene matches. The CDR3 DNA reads TGTGCCTCAAGGGCGGGAGCCCAATCCTACAATGAGCAGTTCTTC. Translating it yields CASRAGAQSYNEQFF.

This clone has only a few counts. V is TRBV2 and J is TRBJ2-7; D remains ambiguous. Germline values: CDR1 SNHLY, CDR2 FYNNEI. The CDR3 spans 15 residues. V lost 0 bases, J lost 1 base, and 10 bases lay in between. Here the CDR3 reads CASSEARTYSYEQYF. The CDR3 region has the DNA TGTGCCAGCAGTGAAGCGCGAACTTATTCCTACGAGCAGTACTTC.

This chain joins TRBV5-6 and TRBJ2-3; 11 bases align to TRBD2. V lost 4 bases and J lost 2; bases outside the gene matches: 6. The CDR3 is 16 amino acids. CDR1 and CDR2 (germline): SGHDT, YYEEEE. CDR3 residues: CASSDGTSGDTDTQYF. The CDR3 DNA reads TGTGCCAGCAGCGATGGGACTAGCGGAGACACAGATACGCAGTATTTT.

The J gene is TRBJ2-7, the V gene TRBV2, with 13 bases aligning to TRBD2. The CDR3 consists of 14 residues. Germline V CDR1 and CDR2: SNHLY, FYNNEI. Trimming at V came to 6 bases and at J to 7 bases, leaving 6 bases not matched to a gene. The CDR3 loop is CASSPWGLAGEQYF. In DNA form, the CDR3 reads TGTGCCAGCAGCCCATGGGGACTAGCGGGAGAGCAGTACTTC. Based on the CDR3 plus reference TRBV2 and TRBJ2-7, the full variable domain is EPEVTQTPSHQVTQMGQEVILRCVPISNHLYFYWYRQILGQKVEFLVSFYNNEISEKSEIFDDQFSVERPDGSNFTLKIRSTKLEDSAMYFCASSPWGLAGEQYFGPGTRLTVT.

Here the CDR3 reads CASSLFGQSAGNTIYF. The DNA for the CDR3 is TGCGCCAGCAGCCTTTTTGGACAGTCGGCTGGAAACACCATATATTTT. The V call is TRBV5-1, the J call TRBJ1-3, with TRBD1 as a possible D gene (6 bases). V gave up 4 bases and J gave up 2 bases, with 16 bases separating them. This CDR3 contains 16 residues. From germline, CDR1 is SGHRS and CDR2 YFSETQ.

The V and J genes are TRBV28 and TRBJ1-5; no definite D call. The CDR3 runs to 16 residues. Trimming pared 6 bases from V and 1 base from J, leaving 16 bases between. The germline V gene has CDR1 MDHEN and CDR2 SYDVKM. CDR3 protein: CASRTGSGWSNQPQHF. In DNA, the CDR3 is TGTGCCAGCAGAACGGGGTCGGGATGGAGCAATCAGCCCCAGCATTTT.

Here the CDR3 DNA reads TGTGCCTGGAGTAACAACGGGGGAGAGACCCAGTACTTC. Translating it yields CAWSNNGGETQYF. The V call is TRBV30, the J call TRBJ2-5; D may be TRBD2 (6 bases). The germline CDR1 and CDR2 sequences are GTSNPN and SVGIG (reference sequence). V lost 2 bases, J lost 4 bases, and 11 bases lay in between. The CDR3 covers 13 residues.

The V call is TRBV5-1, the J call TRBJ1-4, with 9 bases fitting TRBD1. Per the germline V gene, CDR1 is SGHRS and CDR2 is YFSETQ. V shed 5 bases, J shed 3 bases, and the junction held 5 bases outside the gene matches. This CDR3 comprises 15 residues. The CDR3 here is CASRSQGAANEKLFF. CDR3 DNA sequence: TGCGCCAGCAGGTCACAGGGGGCAGCTAATGAAAAACTGTTTTTT.

CDR3 DNA sequence: TGTGCCAGCAGCCAAACAGGGACGGAGACCCAGTACTTC. Protein product: CASSQTGTETQYF. The V and J genes are TRBV6-5 and TRBJ2-5, with D tentatively TRBD1 (6 bases). V was clipped by 6 bases and J by 5 bases, with 13 bases between them. Germline V gene lookup returns CDR1 MNHEY and CDR2 SVGAGI. The CDR3 covers 13 residues.

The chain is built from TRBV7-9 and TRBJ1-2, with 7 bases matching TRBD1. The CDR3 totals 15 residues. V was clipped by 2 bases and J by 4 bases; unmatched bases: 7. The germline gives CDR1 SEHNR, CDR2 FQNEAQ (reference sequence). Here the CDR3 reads CASSLSGGTVYGYTF. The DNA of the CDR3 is TGTGCCAGCAGCTTATCGGGGGGGACAGTCTATGGCTACACCTTC.

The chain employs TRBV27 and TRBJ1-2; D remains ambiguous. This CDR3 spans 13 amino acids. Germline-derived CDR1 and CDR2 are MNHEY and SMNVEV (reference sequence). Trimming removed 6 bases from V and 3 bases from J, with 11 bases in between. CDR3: CASRSPSDYGYTF. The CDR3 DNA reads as TGTGCCAGCAGATCCCCCTCGGACTATGGCTACACCTTC.

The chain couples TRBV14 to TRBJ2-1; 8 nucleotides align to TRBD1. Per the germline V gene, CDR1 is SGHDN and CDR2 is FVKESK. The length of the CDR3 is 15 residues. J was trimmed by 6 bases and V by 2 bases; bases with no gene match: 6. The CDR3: CASSQRLTGGNEQFF. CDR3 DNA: TGTGCCAGCAGCCAACGCCTAACAGGGGGCAATGAGCAGTTCTTC.

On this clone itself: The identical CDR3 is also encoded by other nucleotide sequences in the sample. CDR3 in amino acids: CASSVLSGTYNEQFF. The CDR3 nucleotides are TGTGCCAGCAGCGTACTATCCGGGACCTACAATGAGCAGTTCTTC. The chain links TRBV9 to TRBJ2-1; perhaps TRBD2 as D (5 bases). From germline, CDR1 is SGDLS and CDR2 YYNGEE. V lost 1 base to trimming and J lost 2 bases, with 10 bases between them. The CDR3 consists of 15 residues.

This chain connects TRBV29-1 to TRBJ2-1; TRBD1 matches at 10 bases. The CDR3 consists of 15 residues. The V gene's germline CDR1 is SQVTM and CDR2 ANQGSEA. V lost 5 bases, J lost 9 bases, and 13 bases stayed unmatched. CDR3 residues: CSVPRVGTGDPEQFF. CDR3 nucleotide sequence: TGCAGCGTTCCAAGGGTCGGGACAGGGGATCCTGAGCAGTTCTTC.

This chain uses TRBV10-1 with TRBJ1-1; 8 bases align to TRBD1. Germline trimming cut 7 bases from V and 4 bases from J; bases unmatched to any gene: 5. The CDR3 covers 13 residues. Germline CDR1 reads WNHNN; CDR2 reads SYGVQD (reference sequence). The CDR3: CASTITGGTEAFF. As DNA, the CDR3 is TGCGCCAGCACCATCACAGGGGGCACTGAAGCTTTCTTT.

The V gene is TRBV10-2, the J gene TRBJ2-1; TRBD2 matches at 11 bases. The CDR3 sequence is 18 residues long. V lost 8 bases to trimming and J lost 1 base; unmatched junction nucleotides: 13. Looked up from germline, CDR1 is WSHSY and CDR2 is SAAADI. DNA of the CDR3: TGCGCCAGCCTCGAGACTAGCGGGATGGGTGGTTCCTACAATGAGCAGTTCTTC. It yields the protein CASLETSGMGGSYNEQFF.